The clone carrying this TCR beta chain has just a few counts. The data were taken from a study of early T cells in non-severe SARS-CoV-2 infection. Across the whole study: The study sequenced bulk RNA from unsorted whole blood, with chains unpaired.

The CDR3 spans 16 residues. Trimming at V came to 2 bases and at J to 4 bases, leaving 9 bases not matched to a gene. CDR1 is SGHVS and CDR2 is FQNEAQ in the germline V gene. cDNA molecules, individually, were tagged with unique molecular identifiers. One entry per CDR3 protein results from TCRdb running MiXCR on the 5' RACE reads. The data hold 80,000 to 100,000 distinct CDR3 sequences, with approximately 10% observed a single time. V gene TRBV7-8 combines with J gene TRBJ2-3; 7 bases are a match to TRBD1. The receptor was isolated from an adult who was a healthcare worker with PCR-confirmed SARS-CoV-2 infection or an uninfected control (not recorded which). The specimen comprised whole blood, sampled at baseline. CDR3 nucleotides: TGTGCCAGCAGCTTACGTCCAGGGGGTCAGGCAGATACGCAGTATTTT. It yields the protein CASSLRPGGQADTQYF.